This T cell receptor beta chain was recovered during a study of cytomegalovirus exposure and HLA in healthy donors (dated by TCRdb to 2016 to 2017). General notes on the study: The 670 or so repertoires of the first cohort and the 120 or so validation repertoires were produced on the same platform, according to a later analysis. The study aimed to test whether cataloging public T cell receptors could reveal signatures of past pathogen exposure. Along with the 666-subject first cohort, a separate validation cohort of around 110 different subjects was used. To predict cytomegalovirus infection status, the study combined high-throughput TCR immunosequencing, statistical association of individual TCRs with disease status, and machine learning.

This clone was counted a few times. This clone's antigen is unknown. Nothing much larger sits one base from this clone, and base qualities are not available. The donors were included in the validation cohort of 120 subjects, a group kept apart from the roughly 670-subject first cohort. Results the study describes overall, beyond this receptor: In a later analysis, TCRs clustered in the first cohort were found to also tend to co-occur in the 120 validation repertoires, with over 90% of cluster scores above 0. While some public TCRs were present in many individuals, most TCR sequences turned up only very rarely across donors. The classifier was reported to diagnose cytomegalovirus status with high specificity and sensitivity in both the original cohort and the validation cohort. The study gave a list of under 200 TCR beta chains associated with cytomegalovirus. A few of the identified cytomegalovirus-associated TCR beta chains were confirmed in vitro to be specific for cytomegalovirus antigens. All 110 or so repertoires were used to score co-occurrence in the validation cohort in a later analysis, because that analysis had no HLA typing for the cohort. According to the authors, the approach could potentially be generalized to other disease states and immunological phenotypes.

The library was made by the immunoSEQ multiplex PCR assay. On the authors' methods: A statistical classification framework was developed to diagnose cytomegalovirus status using the catalog of TCR beta chain sequences. TCRdb limited this immuneACCESS table to in-frame rearrangements with V and J called. A share of clones is missing; checked studies link under half to unresolved V genes, and the rest is unexplained. For V, J and clone size, that table is used; D and trimming come from the DNA. This sample holds approximately 160,000 clones; roughly 91% were observed only once. The top ten clonotypes cover about a tenth of the sample. The origin of this receptor is a woman between 18 and 29 years old in good health and CMV-seropositive. The specimen was PBMCs.

The CDR3 is CASSQLQGSEAFF. The DNA reads TGCGCCAGCAGCCAGCTTCAGGGCTCTGAAGCTTTCTTT. The sequence joins TRBV4-1 to TRBJ1-1; the D gene is perhaps TRBD1, from 5 matching bases. The germline V gene yields MGHRA for CDR1 and YSYEKL for CDR2. Counted from cysteine to phenylalanine, this CDR3 has 13 amino acids. The DNA shown is the 39-base CDR3, in frame from base 1. V is clipped by 3 bases and J by 6 bases, and the sequence between their germline boundaries is 11 bases long.